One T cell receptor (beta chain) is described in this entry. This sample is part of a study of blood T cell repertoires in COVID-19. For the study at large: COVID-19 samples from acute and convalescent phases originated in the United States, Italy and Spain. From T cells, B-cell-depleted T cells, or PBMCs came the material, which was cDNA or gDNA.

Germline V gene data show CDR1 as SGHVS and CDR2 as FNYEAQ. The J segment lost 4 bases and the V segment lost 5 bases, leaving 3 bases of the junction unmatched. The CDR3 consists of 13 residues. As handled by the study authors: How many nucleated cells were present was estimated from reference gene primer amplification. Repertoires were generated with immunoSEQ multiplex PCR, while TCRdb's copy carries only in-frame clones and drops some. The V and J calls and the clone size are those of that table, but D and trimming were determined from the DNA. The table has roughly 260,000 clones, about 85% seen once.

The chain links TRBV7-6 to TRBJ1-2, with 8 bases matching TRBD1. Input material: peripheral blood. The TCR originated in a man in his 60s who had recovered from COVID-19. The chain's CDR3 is CASSLQGAYGYTF. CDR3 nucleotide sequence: TGTGCCAGCAGCCTGCAGGGGGCCTATGGCTACACCTTC.